This paragraph covers one T cell receptor (beta chain) sequence. The time point here: baseline, week 1 (first vaccination visit). Treatment here: pre-vaccination baseline after standard-of-care therapy. V lost 0 bases to trimming and J lost 6 bases, with 9 bases between them. This CDR3 spans 12 amino acids. The germline V gene has CDR1 GTSNPN and CDR2 SVGIG (reference sequence). The sample comes from a study of a mutant IDH1 vaccine in newly diagnosed glioma. Generated by immunoSEQ multiplex PCR, the TCRdb table keeps only in-frame clones and is missing some. This table has about 51,000 clones, 60% to 85% appearing once.

The gene calls are TRBV30 and TRBJ2-7, with no clear D. The specimen was PBMCs, collected from a glioma patient treated with radiotherapy, temozolomide or both. The source is a woman aged 40 to 49 with glioma. The CDR3 region has the DNA TGTGCCTGGAGTGTACGCTTGCTCGAGCAGTACTTC. Protein: CAWSVRLLEQYF.